This record covers a single TCR beta chain. The source of the sample is a study of CD8 T cells in Susac syndrome. Turning to the study itself: Roughly 6 sequenced Susac syndrome patients had clinically active disease, while 8 or 9 were in remission.

A quantity of about 0.5 to 1 ug RNA underwent reverse transcription using random hexamers. A multiplex approach, immunoSEQ multiplex PCR, amplified TCR beta CDR3 across 54 Vbeta and 13 Jbeta. Via MiXCR, TCRdb re-called the immunoSEQ multiplex PCR reads, giving one row per CDR3 protein. The sample lists tens of thousands of distinct CDR3 sequences, around 94% seen once, with about 0.52% in the top ten. Losses at the gene ends were 0 bases for V and 1 base for J; bases not matched to a gene: 2. The CDR3 contains 16 residues. CDR1 SGHTA and CDR2 FQGNSA come from the germline V gene. The sample taken for sequencing was CD8+ T cells from PBMCs. The V gene is TRBV7-2, the J gene TRBJ2-5, with TRBD2 matching over 10 bases. This TCR came from a human donor with Susac syndrome. DNA for the CDR3: TGTGCCAGCAGCTTAGCCCGGACTAGCGGCCAAGAGACCCAGTACTTC. Its protein product is CASSLARTSGQETQYF.